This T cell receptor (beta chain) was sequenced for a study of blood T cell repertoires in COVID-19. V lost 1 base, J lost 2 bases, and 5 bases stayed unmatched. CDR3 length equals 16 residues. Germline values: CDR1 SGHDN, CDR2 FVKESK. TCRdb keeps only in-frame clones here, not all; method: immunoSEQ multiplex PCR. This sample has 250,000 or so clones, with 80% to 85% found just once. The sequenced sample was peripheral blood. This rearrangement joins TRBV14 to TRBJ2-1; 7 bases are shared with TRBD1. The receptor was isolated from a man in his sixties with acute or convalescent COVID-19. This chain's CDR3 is CASSQADRATYNEQFF. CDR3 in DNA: TGTGCCAGCAGCCAAGCCGACAGGGCAACCTACAATGAGCAGTTCTTC.